One sample yielded the 21 T cell receptor beta chains listed below, sequenced in a study of response to subunit inactivated influenza vaccine. TCRdb re-called the RT-PCR reads with MiXCR, one entry per CDR3 protein. The sample shows under 750,000 distinct CDR3 sequences, approximately 12% of them seen only once. The sequences come from PBMCs from blood, collected on the day of vaccination. These receptors all stem from a man aged 45-60 years who received an inactivated influenza vaccine.

This chain connects TRBV5-1 to TRBJ1-1; D remains ambiguous. CDR1 SGHRS and CDR2 YFSETQ come from the germline V gene. The CDR3 totals 13 residues. Deletions cut 2 bases from V and 4 bases from J, with 9 bases between. CDR3 protein: CASSFEGSTEAFF. CDR3 bases: TGCGCCAGCAGCTTTGAAGGGAGCACTGAAGCTTTCTTT.

The sample holds many counts of this clonotype. The chain has TRBV28 and TRBJ2-1; D unclear. Germline-derived CDR1 and CDR2 are MDHEN and SYDVKM. Trimming stripped 6 bases from V and 0 bases from J, with 18 bases between. The CDR3 spans 17 residues. CDR3 sequence reads: CASSRNRARSSYNEQFF. The CDR3 bases are TGTGCCAGCAGCCGGAATCGTGCTAGGAGCTCCTACAATGAGCAGTTCTTC. Supplemented by reference TRBV28 and TRBJ2-1, the full variable domain reads DVKVTQSSRYLVKRTGEKVFLECVQDMDHENMFWYRQDPGLGLRLIYFSYDVKMKEKGDIPEGYSVSREKKERFSLILESASTNQTSMYLCASSRNRARSSYNEQFFGPGTRLTVL.

This clonotype was seen ten or more times. The rearrangement uses TRBV6-1 and TRBJ2-1, with 11 bases lining up with TRBD2. The germline V gene encodes CDR1 MNHNS and CDR2 SASEGT. The length of the CDR3 is 15 residues. J lost 6 bases, V lost 7 bases, and 8 bases had no gene match. CDR3 amino acids: CASKQLAGVSNEQFF. In DNA, the CDR3 is TGTGCCAGCAAGCAACTAGCGGGAGTTAGCAATGAGCAGTTCTTC.

This sequence joins TRBV12-3 or TRBV12-4 and TRBJ2-1, with 11 bases matching TRBD2. The CDR3 sequence is 15 residues long. J lost 4 bases, V lost 7 bases, and 6 bases had no gene match. The chain's CDR3 is CASKQGTSGYNEQFF. CDR3 in DNA: TGTGCCAGCAAGCAGGGGACTAGCGGTTACAATGAGCAGTTCTTC.

The V and J genes are TRBV12-5 and TRBJ2-1; D tentatively reads TRBD1 or TRBD2 (5 bases each). Germline values: CDR1 LGHNT, CDR2 FRNRAP. V lost 6 bases and J lost 0, with 12 bases in between. This CDR3 contains 15 residues. CDR3 nucleotides: TGTGCTAGTGGGAGGGACGGGTACTCCTACAATGAGCAGTTCTTC. Amino acids: CASGRDGYSYNEQFF.

This clonotype showed up many times. V usage is TRBV12-3 or TRBV12-4 and J usage is TRBJ2-4; D possibly corresponds to TRBD1 (6 bases). CDR3 length: 13 amino acids. V shed 5 bases and J shed 3 bases, with 8 bases lying between them. The CDR3 here is CASSPDSKNIQYF. The CDR3 DNA reads as TGTGCCAGCAGTCCGGACAGCAAAAACATTCAGTACTTC.

This clonotype was seen more than once but under ten times. A much larger clone lies one base from this, so it may be a read error. The V and J genes are TRBV5-1 and TRBJ2-5; a possible D gene is TRBD1 (6 bases). Trimming left V 0 bases short and J 1 base short, with 7 bases between. Germline V lookup: CDR1 SGHRS, CDR2 YFSETQ. The CDR3 has 14 amino acids. The DNA for the CDR3 is TGCGCCAGCAGCTTGGTCAGGGGCCAAGAGACCCAGTACTTC. The encoded protein is CASSLVRGQETQYF.

This clonotype was seen repeatedly, ten times or more. The chain joins TRBV11-2 to TRBJ2-3; D remains ambiguous. V dropped 0 bases and J dropped 5 bases, with 3 bases sitting between them. CDR1 and CDR2 from the germline V gene are SGHAT and FQNNGV. The CDR3 is 12 residues long. The CDR3 spells CASSLDLDTQYF. CDR3 bases: TGTGCCAGCAGCTTAGATTTAGATACGCAGTATTTT.

V gene TRBV5-1 combines with J gene TRBJ2-1, with D possibly TRBD2 on 6 matching bases. Germline CDR1 reads SGHRS; CDR2 reads YFSETQ. The CDR3 is 15 residues long. The ends were cut back, 2 bases at V and 7 bases at J, with 16 bases in the middle. The CDR3 region is CASSFSGPPRNEQFF. The CDR3 DNA is TGCGCCAGCAGCTTTAGCGGACCTCCTCGGAATGAGCAGTTCTTC.

This chain connects TRBV7-8 to TRBJ2-5; 8 nucleotides agree with TRBD2. V lost 4 bases to trimming and J lost 5 bases; unmatched junction nucleotides: 12. This CDR3 is 16 amino acids long. Germline CDR1 SGHVS, CDR2 FQNEAQ. The CDR3 sequence: CASSSSTETSDETQYF. In DNA form, the CDR3 reads TGTGCCAGCAGCTCTTCAACAGAGACTAGCGATGAGACCCAGTACTTC.

This clonotype was found many times. V gene TRBV6-2 or TRBV6-3 combines with J gene TRBJ2-1; 8 nucleotides line up with TRBD2. V gave up 0 bases and J gave up 4 bases; unmatched junction bases: 11. Germline V CDR1 and CDR2: MNHEY, SVGEGT. The CDR3 contains 18 residues. CDR3 in amino acids: CASSYSKTGGPGYNEQFF. As DNA, the CDR3 is TGTGCCAGCAGTTACTCGAAGACGGGGGGGCCGGGGTACAATGAGCAGTTCTTC.

This clonotype came up many times. The V and J genes are TRBV12-3 or TRBV12-4 and TRBJ2-7; D gene uncertain. With 7 bases removed from V and 5 bases from J, the gap between germline ends came to 15 bases. CDR3 length equals 13 residues. The chain's CDR3 is CASTTGFINEQYF. The CDR3 DNA follows: TGTGCCAGCACTACTGGGTTTATCAACGAGCAGTACTTC.

This clonotype has just a few counts. The chain recombines TRBV7-6 with TRBJ2-6; TRBD2 is a possible D gene (6 bases). Germline V gene sequence: CDR1 SGHVS, CDR2 FNYEAQ. V lost 6 bases and J 0 bases, leaving 12 bases between the germline ends. This CDR3 has 16 amino acids. The CDR3 region is CASSTGGISGANVLTF. DNA of the CDR3: TGTGCCAGCAGTACTGGAGGGATCTCTGGGGCCAACGTCCTGACTTTC. The variable domain in full, with the rest retrieved from reference TRBV7-6 and TRBJ2-6, is GAGVSQSPRYKVTKRGQDVALRCDPISGHVSLYWYRQALGQGPEFLTYFNYEAQQDKSGLPNDRFSAERPEGSISTLTIQRTEQRDSAMYRCASSTGGISGANVLTFGAGSRLTVL.

The chain employs TRBV5-1 and TRBJ2-7; either TRBD1 or TRBD2 may fit D (6 bases each). The CDR3 extends over 14 amino acids. CDR1 is SGHRS and CDR2 is YFSETQ in the germline V gene. The germline V and J ends were trimmed by 4 bases and 3 bases, with 14 bases remaining between them. The CDR3 sequence: CASSRGRPHYEQYF. CDR3 coding DNA: TGCGCCAGCAGCCGGGGGCGACCTCACTACGAGCAGTACTTC. Full variable domain (rest looked up from reference TRBV5-1 and TRBJ2-7): KAGVTQTPRYLIKTRGQQVTLSCSPISGHRSVSWYQQTPGQGLQFLFEYFSETQRNKGNFPGRFSGRQFSNSRSEMNVSTLELGDSALYLCASSRGRPHYEQYFGPGTRLTVT.

This clonotype was counted a few times. This rearrangement joins TRBV5-1 to TRBJ2-2; D remains unclear. CDR1 is SGHRS and CDR2 is YFSETQ in the germline V gene. The CDR3 extends over 15 amino acids. Trimming cost V 4 bases and J 1 base, with 11 bases left between them. The CDR3 here is CASSQYSGNTGELFF. The CDR3 DNA reads as TGCGCCAGCAGCCAATACTCTGGGAACACCGGGGAGCTGTTTTTT.

This rearrangement joins TRBV5-1 to TRBJ2-2; 8 positions match TRBD1. The junction had 10 bases not matched to a gene; V was cut back by 5 bases and J by 4 bases. The length of the CDR3 is 16 residues. The germline V gene encodes CDR1 SGHRS and CDR2 YFSETQ. The CDR3 nucleotides read TGCGCCAGCAGTTCAATGGACAGGGACGGCACCGGGGAGCTGTTTTTT. Translating gives CASSSMDRDGTGELFF.

At least ten counts were recorded for this clonotype. V gene TRBV7-9 combines with J gene TRBJ2-3; TRBD2 matches at 11 bases. Germline V gene data show CDR1 as SEHNR and CDR2 as FQNEAQ (reference sequence). The CDR3 extends over 14 amino acids. V lost 8 bases and J lost 5; bases outside the gene matches: 6. This CDR3 is CASSLAGGGDTQYF. The CDR3 nucleotides are TGTGCCAGCTCCCTAGCGGGAGGAGGAGATACGCAGTATTTT. Full variable domain (missing parts from reference TRBV7-9 and TRBJ2-3): DTGVSQNPRHKITKRGQNVTFRCDPISEHNRLYWYRQTLGQGPEFLTYFQNEAQLEKSRLLSDRFSAERPKGSFSTLEIQRTEQGDSAMYLCASSLAGGGDTQYFGPGTRLTVL.

This clonotype was counted only a few times. The CDR3 coding sequence is TGTGCCAGCACCCGGTCGGCGGGTAGCGGTGCCTACAATGAGCAGTTCTTC. Its translation is CASTRSAGSGAYNEQFF. The rearrangement joins TRBV11-2 to TRBJ2-1, with D maybe TRBD2 (6 bases). The CDR3 totals 17 residues. CDR1 SGHAT and CDR2 FQNNGV come from the germline V gene. Trimming pared 7 bases from V and 2 bases from J, leaving 21 bases between.

This clonotype occurred a few times. The chain carries TRBV7-3 and TRBJ2-3; D may be TRBD2 (5 bases). Looked up from germline, CDR1 is SGHTA and CDR2 is FQGTGA. CDR3 length: 14 residues. The V and J ends lost 6 bases and 6 bases respectively, with 16 bases between them. This CDR3 is CASRRGGVGDTQYF. The CDR3 DNA is TGTGCCAGCAGGCGAGGAGGTGTCGGGGATACGCAGTATTTT. The full variable domain, rest sourced from reference TRBV7-3 and TRBJ2-3, is GAGVSQTPSNKVTEKGKYVELRCDPISGHTALYWYRQSLGQGPEFLIYFQGTGAADDSGLPNDRFFAVRPEGSVSTLKIQRTERGDSAVYLCASRRGGVGDTQYFGPGTRLTVL.

This clonotype was counted a few times. The V gene is TRBV6-1, the J gene TRBJ2-2; 10 nucleotides line up with TRBD1. The CDR3 has 15 amino acids. The germline V gene encodes CDR1 MNHNS and CDR2 SASEGT. The ends lost 6 bases at V and 5 bases at J; junction bases unmatched: 6. The CDR3 coding sequence is TGTGCCAGCAGCCGGGACAGGGGTAAAACCGGGGAGCTGTTTTTT. Encoded protein: CASSRDRGKTGELFF.

This chain uses TRBV20-1 with TRBJ2-3; D remains unclear. V lost 0 bases and J lost 0, with 13 bases in between. Per germline, CDR1 DFQATT and CDR2 SNEGSKA (reference sequence). The CDR3 loop spans 16 amino acids. The CDR3 loop reads CSARDFPASSTDTQYF. The CDR3 DNA reads TGCAGTGCTAGAGATTTCCCAGCGTCTAGCACAGATACGCAGTATTTT.